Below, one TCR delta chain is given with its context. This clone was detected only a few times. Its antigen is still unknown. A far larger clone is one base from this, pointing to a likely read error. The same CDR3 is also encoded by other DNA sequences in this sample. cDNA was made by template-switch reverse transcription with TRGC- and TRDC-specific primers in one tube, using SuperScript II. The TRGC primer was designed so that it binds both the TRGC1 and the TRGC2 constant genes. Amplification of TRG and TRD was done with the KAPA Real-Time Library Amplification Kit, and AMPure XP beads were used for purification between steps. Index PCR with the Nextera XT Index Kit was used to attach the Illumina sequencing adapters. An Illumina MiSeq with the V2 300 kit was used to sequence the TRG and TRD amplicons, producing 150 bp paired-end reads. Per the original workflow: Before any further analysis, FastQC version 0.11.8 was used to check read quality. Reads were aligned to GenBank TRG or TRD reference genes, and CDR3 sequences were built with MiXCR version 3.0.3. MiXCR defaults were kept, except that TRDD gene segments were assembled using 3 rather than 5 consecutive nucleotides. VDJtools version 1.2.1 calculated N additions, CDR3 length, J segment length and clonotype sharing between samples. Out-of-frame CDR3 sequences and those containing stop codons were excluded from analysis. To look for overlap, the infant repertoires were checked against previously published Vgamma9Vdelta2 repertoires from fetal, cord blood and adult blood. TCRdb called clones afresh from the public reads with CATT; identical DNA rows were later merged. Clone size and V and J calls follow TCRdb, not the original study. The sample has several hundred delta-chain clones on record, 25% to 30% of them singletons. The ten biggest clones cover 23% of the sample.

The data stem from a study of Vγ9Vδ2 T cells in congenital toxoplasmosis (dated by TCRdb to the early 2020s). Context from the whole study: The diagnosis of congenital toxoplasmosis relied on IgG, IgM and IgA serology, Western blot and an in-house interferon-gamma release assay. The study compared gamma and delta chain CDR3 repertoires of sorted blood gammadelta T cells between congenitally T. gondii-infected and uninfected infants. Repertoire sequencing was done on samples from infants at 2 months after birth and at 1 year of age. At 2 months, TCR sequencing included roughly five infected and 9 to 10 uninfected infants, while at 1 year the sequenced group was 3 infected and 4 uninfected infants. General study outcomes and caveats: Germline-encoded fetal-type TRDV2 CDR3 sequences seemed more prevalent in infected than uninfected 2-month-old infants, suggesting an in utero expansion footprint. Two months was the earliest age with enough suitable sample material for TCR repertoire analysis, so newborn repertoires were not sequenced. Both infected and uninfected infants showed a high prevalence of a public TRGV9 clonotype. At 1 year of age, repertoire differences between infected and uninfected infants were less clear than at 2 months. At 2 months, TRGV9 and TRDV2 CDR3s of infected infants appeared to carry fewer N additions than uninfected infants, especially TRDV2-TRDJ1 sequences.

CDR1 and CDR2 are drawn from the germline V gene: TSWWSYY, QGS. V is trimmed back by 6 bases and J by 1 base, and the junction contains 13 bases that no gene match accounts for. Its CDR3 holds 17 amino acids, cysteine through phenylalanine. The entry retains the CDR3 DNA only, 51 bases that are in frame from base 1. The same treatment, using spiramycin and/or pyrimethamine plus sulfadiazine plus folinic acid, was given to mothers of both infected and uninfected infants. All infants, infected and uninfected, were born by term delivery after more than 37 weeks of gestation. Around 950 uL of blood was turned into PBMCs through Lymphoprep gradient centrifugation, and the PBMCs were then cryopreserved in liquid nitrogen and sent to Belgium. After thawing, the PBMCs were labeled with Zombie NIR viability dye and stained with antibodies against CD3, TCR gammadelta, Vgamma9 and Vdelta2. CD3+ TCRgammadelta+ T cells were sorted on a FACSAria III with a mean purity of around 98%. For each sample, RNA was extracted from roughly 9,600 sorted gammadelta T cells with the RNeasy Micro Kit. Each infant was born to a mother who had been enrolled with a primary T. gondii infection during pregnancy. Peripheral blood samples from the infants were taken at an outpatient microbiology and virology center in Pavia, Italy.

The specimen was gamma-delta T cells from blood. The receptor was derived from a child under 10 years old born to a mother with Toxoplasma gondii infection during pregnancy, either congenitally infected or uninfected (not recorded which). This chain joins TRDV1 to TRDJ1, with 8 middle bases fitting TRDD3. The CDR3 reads CALGPNSVGDLTDKLIF. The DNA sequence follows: TGTGCTCTTGGACCGAACAGTGTGGGGGATCTCACCGATAAACTCATCTTT.